The entry below gives a single TCR beta chain sequence along with its context. The data belong to a study of CD8 T cells in Susac syndrome. The length of the CDR3 is 14 residues. V lost 2 bases and J 8 bases, leaving 15 bases between the germline ends. CDR1 is MNHEY, CDR2 SVGEGT, per germline. RNA was extracted with the RNeasy kit, and a quantity of about 0.45 to 1 ug was reverse transcribed using random hexamers. TCR beta CDR3 was amplified by immunoSEQ multiplex PCR. This amplification extended across 54 Vbeta and 13 Jbeta segments. TCRdb analysed the immunoSEQ multiplex PCR reads with MiXCR anew, one entry per CDR3 protein. Among over 200,000 distinct CDR3 sequences, over 90% were seen once, and the ten largest hold around 0.08%. Through negative isolation, CD4+ and CD8+ T cells were obtained, while TEMRA cells were enriched using FACS.

The sample comprised CD4+ T cells from PBMCs. The TCR was taken from a human donor with multiple sclerosis. V usage is TRBV6-2 or TRBV6-3 and J usage is TRBJ1-2; D gene uncertain. CDR3 DNA sequence: TGTGCCAGCAGTTACGCTGCCTCTGCAAACGGCTACACCTTC. This sequence encodes CASSYAASANGYTF.